The sequence of this T cell receptor (beta chain) was determined in a study of identifying expanded T cells in peripheral blood. TCRdb's table, derived via immunoSEQ multiplex PCR, lists solely in-frame clones and lacks some. The sample has about 53,000 clones; around 81% are singletons. CDR1 LGHNT and CDR2 FRNRAP come from the germline V gene. With 6 bases removed from V and 5 bases from J, the gap between germline ends came to 19 bases. The length of the CDR3 is 15 residues. This chain joins TRBV12-5 and TRBJ2-5; D not certain. The source of this sequence is a person aged 18 to 75 in good health. The sequenced material came from blood. DNA for the CDR3: TGTGCTAGTGGCGACCCAGAGGTGGGCCCCGAGACCCAGTACTTC. This sequence encodes CASGDPEVGPETQYF.